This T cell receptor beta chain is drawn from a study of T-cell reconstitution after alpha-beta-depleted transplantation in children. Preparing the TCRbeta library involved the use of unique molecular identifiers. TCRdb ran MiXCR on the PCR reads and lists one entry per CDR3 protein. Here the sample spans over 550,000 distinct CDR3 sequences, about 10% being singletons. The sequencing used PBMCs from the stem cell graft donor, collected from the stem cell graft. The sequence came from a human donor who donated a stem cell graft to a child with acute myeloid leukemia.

In DNA form, the CDR3 reads TGCGCCAGCAGCCAAGATTGGGACAGCGGGGAGACCCAGTACTTC. Protein product: CASSQDWDSGETQYF. The chain joins TRBV4-3 to TRBJ2-5; D is perhaps TRBD1 (7 bases). CDR3 length: 15 amino acids. Germline V CDR1 and CDR2: LGHNA, YSLEER. The V gene lost 0 bases and the J gene lost 5 bases, with 13 bases spanning the gap.